This T cell receptor beta chain emerged from a study of blood T cell repertoires in COVID-19. Turning to the study itself: Samples representing acute and convalescent COVID-19 were sourced from the United States, Italy and Spain. PBMCs, B-cell-depleted T cells, or T cells provided the cDNA or gDNA that made up the material.

The CDR3 is 17 residues long. The germline gives CDR1 SEHNR, CDR2 FQNEAQ (reference sequence). Trimming cost V 4 bases and J 2 bases, with 19 bases left between them. Original data processing: Researchers report that nucleated cell counts were estimated from reference gene primer amplification. Profiled with immunoSEQ multiplex PCR; TCRdb holds only in-frame clones, not every one. D and trimming come from the DNA, and the V and J calls and clone size come from that table. The sample shows fewer than 300,000 clones, approximately 85% of them seen only once. Material for sequencing was peripheral blood. This receptor was obtained from a man between 50 and 59 years old with active or convalescent COVID-19. This chain links TRBV7-9 with TRBJ2-3; a weak D match, TRBD1 (6 bases). The CDR3 loop is CASSSPEGGSITDTQYF. CDR3 sequence (DNA): TGTGCCAGCAGCTCCCCCGAAGGGGGATCTATCACAGATACGCAGTATTTT.